These T cell receptor beta chains were read from a single sample in a study of cytomegalovirus exposure and HLA in healthy donors. Here immunoSEQ multiplex PCR was the method, and the copy in TCRdb shows in-frame clones only, minus some. The sample consists of around 170,000 clones, about four fifths of them appearing once. The specimen was PBMCs. The receptors here all came from a woman in her 30s in good health and CMV-seronegative. CDR3s include the opening cysteine and the closing phenylalanine or tryptophan. The D gene is left open where the match is weak.

>NA|TRBJ1-1|TRBV9
CASSPTGMNTEAFF
>NA|TRBJ1-4|TRBV5-1
CASSRTSGNEKLFF
>NA|TRBJ2-3|TRBV5-1
CASSIGRKSTDTQYF
>NA|TRBJ2-3|TRBV30
CAWSGGDTQYF
>NA|TRBJ1-1|TRBV19
CASSRGPLQGDRTEAFF
>TRBD1|TRBJ2-7|TRBV29-1
CSVAQGSFYEQYF
>NA|TRBJ1-2|TRBV11-2
CASSLVGGVYGYTF
>NA|TRBJ2-3|TRBV5-1
CASSLDGLLTDTQYF
>TRBD1|TRBJ1-2|TRBV29-1
CSVDQGASYGYTF
>TRBD1|TRBJ1-6|TRBV13
CASSSQGDNSPLHF
>NA|TRBJ1-1|TRBV18
CASSPPVGGRSTEAFF
>NA|TRBJ2-7|TRBV2
CASSHRVSYEQYF
>NA|TRBJ2-5|TRBV5-4
CASSTLPGGLQETQYF
>TRBD1|TRBJ1-4|TRBV27
CASSSWTGSNEKLFF
>TRBD1|TRBJ2-5|TRBV5-1
CASSEGQGRETQYF
>TRBD1|TRBJ2-5|TRBV5-4
CASSLPTGVGETQYF
>TRBD1|TRBJ2-7|TRBV6-6
CASRGGQGSYEQYF
>TRBD1|TRBJ1-3|TRBV6-6
CASSPQQGARGNTIYF
>TRBD1|TRBJ2-7|TRBV29-1
CSVPRTGTPYEQYF
>TRBD2|TRBJ2-3|TRBV7-2
CASSLGLAGGGDTQYF
>NA|TRBJ1-2|TRBV18
CASSPPLGQNGYTF
>NA|TRBJ1-2|TRBV25-1
CASENWEGYTF
>TRBD1|TRBJ1-3|TRBV6-5
CASSATGGGGNTIYF
>NA|TRBJ1-1|TRBV15
CATSRDRRVSPEAFF
>TRBD1|TRBJ2-7|TRBV12-5
CASGYGTGAYEQYF
>NA|TRBJ1-4|TRBV5-4
CASSLGQRNEKLFF
>NA|TRBJ1-4|TRBV25-1
CASSDSGIEKLFF
>TRBD1|TRBJ1-5|TRBV4-2
CASSQDPGQGPGQPQHF
>NA|TRBJ2-7|TRBV27
CASSPLLVGRYYEQYF
>NA|TRBJ2-3|TRBV19
CASSIGRWTAGSTDTQYF
>TRBD1|TRBJ2-7|TRBV29-1
CSVKIGTGPYEQYF
>NA|TRBJ1-2|TRBV6-1
CASSGSSDTLFGYTF
>TRBD2|TRBJ2-7|TRBV5-6
CASSLMASGGYEQYF
>TRBD1|TRBJ2-6|TRBV9
CASSPTGTGANVLTF
>NA|TRBJ1-1|TRBV5-1
CASSNPTLTGAFF
>NA|TRBJ2-5|TRBV9
CASSVGEAVWEETQYF
>TRBD1|TRBJ1-3|TRBV5-1
CASSPRTGRTDGNTIYF
>TRBD2|TRBJ2-3|TRBV2
CASSEVASGVTQYF
>TRBD1|TRBJ1-5|TRBV19
CASTSGTGYQPQHF
>NA|TRBJ1-6|TRBV4-3
CASKGDSYNSPLHF
>NA|TRBJ2-7|TRBV6-1
CASSSGAKGGEQYF
>TRBD1|TRBJ2-7|TRBV6-5
CASSTTGTGTYEQYF
>NA|TRBJ1-1|TRBV30
CAWSVRGNTEAFF
>NA|TRBJ1-1|TRBV6-5
CASSYSGGILNTEAFF
>TRBD1|TRBJ1-1|TRBV19
CASSTRTGTVNTEAFF
>NA|TRBJ1-1|TRBV11-2
CASEIIGGKNTEAFF
>NA|TRBJ2-7|TRBV4-2
CASSPKGEQGSYEQYF